This T cell receptor beta chain comes out of a study of immune characterization of retroperitoneal liposarcoma. MiXCR was run by TCRdb on the PCR reads, yielding one entry per CDR3 protein. The sample shows over 9,000 distinct CDR3 sequences, about a quarter of them seen only once. This CDR3 is built from 17 residues. Sequenced sample: tumor tissue. V gene TRBV12-3 or TRBV12-4 combines with J gene TRBJ2-5; D might be TRBD2 (6 bases). TRBJ2-1 matches the DNA end more closely, so the J call is doubtful. The clonotype comes from a male donor with retroperitoneal liposarcoma. CDR3 region: CASGYELLGGMSNEQFF. The CDR3 coding sequence is TGTGCCAGCGGATATGAATTATTGGGCGGGATGAGCAATGAGCAGTTCTTC.